The subject of this entry is one T cell receptor (beta chain). Its antigen is not identified. Among the 120 subjects of the validation cohort, separate from the approximately 700-subject first cohort, were the donors. Profiling relied on immunoSEQ multiplex PCR, and the TCRdb table lists in-frame clones only, not all of them. The sample holds roughly 56,000 clones, roughly 94% seen once. Trimming stripped 7 bases from V and 1 base from J, with 19 bases between. The CDR3 runs to 16 residues. The germline V gene has CDR1 MNHNY and CDR2 SVGAGI (reference sequence). This record comes from a study of cytomegalovirus exposure and HLA in healthy donors. General observations from the study: In vitro, a few CMV-associated chains proved specific for CMV antigens.

This clonotype was sampled from a man younger than 35 in good health and CMV-seronegative. The chain is built from TRBV6-6 and TRBJ1-1; unclear D gene. The sample consisted of PBMCs. CDR3 in amino acids: CASTSPRGGSNTEAFF. In DNA form, the CDR3 reads TGTGCCAGCACCTCGCCGCGAGGTGGGTCGAACACTGAAGCTTTCTTT.